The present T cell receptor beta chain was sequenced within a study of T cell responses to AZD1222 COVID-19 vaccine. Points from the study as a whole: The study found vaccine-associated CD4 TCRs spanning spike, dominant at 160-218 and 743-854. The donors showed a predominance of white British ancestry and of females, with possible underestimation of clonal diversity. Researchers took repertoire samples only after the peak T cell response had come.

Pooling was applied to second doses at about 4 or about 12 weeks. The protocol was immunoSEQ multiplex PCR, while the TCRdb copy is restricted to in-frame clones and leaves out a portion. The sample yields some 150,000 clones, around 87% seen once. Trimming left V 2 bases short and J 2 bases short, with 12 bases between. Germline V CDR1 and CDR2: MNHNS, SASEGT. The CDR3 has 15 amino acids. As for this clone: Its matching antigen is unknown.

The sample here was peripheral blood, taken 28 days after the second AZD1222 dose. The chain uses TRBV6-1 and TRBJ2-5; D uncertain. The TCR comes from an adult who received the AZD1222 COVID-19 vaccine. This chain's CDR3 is CASSEYGSLQETQYF. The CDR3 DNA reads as TGTGCCAGCAGTGAATACGGCAGCCTTCAAGAGACCCAGTACTTC.